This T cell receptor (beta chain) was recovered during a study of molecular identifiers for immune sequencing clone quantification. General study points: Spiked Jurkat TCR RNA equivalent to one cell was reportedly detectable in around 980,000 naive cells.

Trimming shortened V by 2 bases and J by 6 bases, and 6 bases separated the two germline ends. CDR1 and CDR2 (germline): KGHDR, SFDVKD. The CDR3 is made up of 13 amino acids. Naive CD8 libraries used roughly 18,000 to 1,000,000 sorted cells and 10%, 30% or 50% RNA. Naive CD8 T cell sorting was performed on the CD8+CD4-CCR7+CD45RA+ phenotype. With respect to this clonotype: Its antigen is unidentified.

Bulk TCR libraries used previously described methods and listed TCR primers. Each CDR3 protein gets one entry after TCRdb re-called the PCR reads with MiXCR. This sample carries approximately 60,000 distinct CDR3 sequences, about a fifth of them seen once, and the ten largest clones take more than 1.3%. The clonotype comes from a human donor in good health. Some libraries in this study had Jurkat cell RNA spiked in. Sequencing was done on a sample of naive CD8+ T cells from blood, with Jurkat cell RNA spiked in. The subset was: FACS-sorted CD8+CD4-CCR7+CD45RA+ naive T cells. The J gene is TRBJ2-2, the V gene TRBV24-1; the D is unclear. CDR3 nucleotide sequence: TGTGCCACCAGTGATTGGGTCTCCGGGGAGCTGTTTTTT. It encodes CATSDWVSGELFF.